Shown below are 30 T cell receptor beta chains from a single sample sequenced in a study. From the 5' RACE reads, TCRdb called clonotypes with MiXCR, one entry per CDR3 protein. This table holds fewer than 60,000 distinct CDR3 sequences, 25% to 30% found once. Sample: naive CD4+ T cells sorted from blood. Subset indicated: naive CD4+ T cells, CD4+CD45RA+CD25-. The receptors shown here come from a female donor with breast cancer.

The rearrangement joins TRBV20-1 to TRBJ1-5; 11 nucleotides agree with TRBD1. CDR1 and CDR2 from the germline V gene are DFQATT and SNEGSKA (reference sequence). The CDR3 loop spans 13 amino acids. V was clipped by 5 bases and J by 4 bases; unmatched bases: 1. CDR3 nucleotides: TGCAGTGCTGGGACAGGGGGGAATCAGCCCCAGCATTTT. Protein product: CSAGTGGNQPQHF.

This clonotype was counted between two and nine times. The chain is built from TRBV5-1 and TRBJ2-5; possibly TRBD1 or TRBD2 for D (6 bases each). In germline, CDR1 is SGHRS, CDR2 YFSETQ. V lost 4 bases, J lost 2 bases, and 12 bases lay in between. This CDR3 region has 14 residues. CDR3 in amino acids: CASSDGGQQETQYF. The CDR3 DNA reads TGCGCCAGCAGCGACGGGGGCCAGCAAGAGACCCAGTACTTC.

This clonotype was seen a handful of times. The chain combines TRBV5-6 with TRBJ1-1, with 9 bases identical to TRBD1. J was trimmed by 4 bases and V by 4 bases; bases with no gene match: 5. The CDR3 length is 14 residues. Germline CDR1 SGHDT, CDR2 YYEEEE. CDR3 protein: CASSGKTGGTEAFF. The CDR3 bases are TGTGCCAGCAGCGGAAAGACAGGGGGCACTGAAGCTTTCTTT.

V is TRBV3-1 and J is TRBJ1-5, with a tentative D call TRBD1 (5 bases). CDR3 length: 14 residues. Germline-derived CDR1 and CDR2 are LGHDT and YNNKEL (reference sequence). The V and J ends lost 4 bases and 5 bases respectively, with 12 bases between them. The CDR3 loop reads CASSPGVGDQPQHF. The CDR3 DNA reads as TGTGCCAGCAGCCCGGGGGTGGGTGATCAGCCCCAGCATTTT.

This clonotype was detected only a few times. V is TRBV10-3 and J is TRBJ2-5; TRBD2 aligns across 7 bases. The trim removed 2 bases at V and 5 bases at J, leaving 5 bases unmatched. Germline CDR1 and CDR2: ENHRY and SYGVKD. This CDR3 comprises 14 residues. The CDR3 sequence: CAISEGGSGETQYF. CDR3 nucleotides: TGTGCCATCAGTGAGGGCGGGAGCGGTGAGACCCAGTACTTC.

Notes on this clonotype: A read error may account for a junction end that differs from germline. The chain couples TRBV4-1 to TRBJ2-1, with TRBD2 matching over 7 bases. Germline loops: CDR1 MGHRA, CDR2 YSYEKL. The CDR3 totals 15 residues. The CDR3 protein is CAGSPLAAAYNEQFF. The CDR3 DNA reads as TGCGCCGGCAGCCCCCTAGCGGCCGCCTACAATGAGCAGTTCTTC.

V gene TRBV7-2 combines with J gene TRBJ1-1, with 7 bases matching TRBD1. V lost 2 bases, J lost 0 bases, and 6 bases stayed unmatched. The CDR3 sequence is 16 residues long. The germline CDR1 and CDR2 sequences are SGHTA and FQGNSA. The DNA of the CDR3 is TGTGCCAGCAGCTTAAGGACAGGCGCCATGAACACTGAAGCTTTCTTT. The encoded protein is CASSLRTGAMNTEAFF.

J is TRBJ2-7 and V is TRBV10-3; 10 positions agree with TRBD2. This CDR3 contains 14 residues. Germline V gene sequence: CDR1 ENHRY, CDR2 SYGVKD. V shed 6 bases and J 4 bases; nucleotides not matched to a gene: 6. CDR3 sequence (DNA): TGTGCCATCAGCTTAGCGGGGGGAAATTACGAGCAGTACTTC. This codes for CAISLAGGNYEQYF.

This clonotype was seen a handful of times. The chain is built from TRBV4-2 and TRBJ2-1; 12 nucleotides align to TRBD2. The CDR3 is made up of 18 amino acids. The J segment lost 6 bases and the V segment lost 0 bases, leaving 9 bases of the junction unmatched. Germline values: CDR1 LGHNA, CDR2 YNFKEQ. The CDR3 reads CASSQDLLTSGRSNEQFF. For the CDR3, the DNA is TGTGCCAGCAGCCAAGATCTCCTCACTAGCGGGAGGAGCAATGAGCAGTTCTTC.

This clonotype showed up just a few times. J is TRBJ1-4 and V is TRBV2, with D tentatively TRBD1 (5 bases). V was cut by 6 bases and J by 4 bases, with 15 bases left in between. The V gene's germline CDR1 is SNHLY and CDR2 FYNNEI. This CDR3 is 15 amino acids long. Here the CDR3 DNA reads TGTGCCAGCAGCCTCGAACCGGGGGGTAATGAAAAACTGTTTTTT. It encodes CASSLEPGGNEKLFF.

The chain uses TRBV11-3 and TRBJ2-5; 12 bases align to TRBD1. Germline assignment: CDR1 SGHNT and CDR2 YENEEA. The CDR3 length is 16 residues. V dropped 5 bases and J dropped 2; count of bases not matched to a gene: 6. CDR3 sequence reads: CASSPGDRGRQETQYF. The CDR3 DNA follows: TGTGCCAGCAGCCCCGGGGACAGGGGGCGACAAGAGACCCAGTACTTC.

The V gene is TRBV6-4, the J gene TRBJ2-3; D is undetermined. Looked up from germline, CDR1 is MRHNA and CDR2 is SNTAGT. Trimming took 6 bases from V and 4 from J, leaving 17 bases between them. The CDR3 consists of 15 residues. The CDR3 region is CASSERPTYPDTQYF. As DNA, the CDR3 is TGTGCCAGCAGCGAAAGACCGACGTACCCAGATACGCAGTATTTT.

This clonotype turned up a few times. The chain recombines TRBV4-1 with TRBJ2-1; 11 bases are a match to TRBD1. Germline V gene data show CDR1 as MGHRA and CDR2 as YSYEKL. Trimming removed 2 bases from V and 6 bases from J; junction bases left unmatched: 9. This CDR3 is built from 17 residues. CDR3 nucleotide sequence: TGCGCCAGCAGCCAACGATACGGACAGGGGGCTGTCAATGAGCAGTTCTTC. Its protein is CASSQRYGQGAVNEQFF.

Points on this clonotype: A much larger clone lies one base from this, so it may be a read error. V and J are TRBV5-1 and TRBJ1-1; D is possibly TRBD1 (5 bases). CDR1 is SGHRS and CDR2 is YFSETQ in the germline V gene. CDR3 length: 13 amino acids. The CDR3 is CGSSFGQGAEAFF. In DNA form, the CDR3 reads TGCGGCAGCAGCTTTGGGCAGGGCGCTGAAGCTTTCTTT.

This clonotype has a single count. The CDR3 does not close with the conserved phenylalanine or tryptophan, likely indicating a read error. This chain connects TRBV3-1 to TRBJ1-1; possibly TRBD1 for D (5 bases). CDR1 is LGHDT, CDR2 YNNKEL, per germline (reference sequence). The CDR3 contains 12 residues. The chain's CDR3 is CASSKDGRGAFS. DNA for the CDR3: TGTGCCAGCAGCAAAGATGGAAGGGGCGCTTTCTCT.

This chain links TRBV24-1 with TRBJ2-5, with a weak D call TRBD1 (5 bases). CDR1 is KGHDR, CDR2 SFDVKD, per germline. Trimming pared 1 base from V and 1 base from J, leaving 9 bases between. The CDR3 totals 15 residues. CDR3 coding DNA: TGTGCCACCAGTGATTTTGGGGCCGGCCAAGAGACCCAGTACTTC. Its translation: CATSDFGAGQETQYF.

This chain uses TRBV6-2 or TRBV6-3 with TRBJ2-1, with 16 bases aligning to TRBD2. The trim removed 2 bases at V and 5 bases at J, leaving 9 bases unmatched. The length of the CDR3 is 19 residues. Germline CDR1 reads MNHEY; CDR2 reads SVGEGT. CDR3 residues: CASSYPGLAGGVRHNEQFF. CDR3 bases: TGTGCCAGCAGTTACCCGGGACTAGCGGGAGGGGTCCGCCACAATGAGCAGTTCTTC.

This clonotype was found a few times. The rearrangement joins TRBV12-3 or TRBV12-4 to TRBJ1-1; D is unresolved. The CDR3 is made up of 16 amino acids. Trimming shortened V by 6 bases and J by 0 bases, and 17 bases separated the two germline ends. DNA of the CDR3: TGTGCCAGCAGCCATGGCGGCAACCTTATGAACACTGAAGCTTTCTTT. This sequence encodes CASSHGGNLMNTEAFF.

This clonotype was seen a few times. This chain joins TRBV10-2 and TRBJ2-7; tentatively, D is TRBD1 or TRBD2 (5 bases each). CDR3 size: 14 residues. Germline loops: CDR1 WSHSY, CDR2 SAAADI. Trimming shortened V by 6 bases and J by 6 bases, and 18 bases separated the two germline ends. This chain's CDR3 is CASSLSRGVAEQYF. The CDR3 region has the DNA TGCGCCAGCAGCCTATCGAGGGGTGTGGCCGAGCAGTACTTC.

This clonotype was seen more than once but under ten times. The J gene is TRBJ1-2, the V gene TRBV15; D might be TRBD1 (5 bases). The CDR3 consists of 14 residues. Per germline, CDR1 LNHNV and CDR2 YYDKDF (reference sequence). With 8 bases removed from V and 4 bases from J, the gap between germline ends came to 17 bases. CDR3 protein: CATADRGFGYGYTF. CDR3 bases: TGTGCCACCGCGGACCGGGGGTTTGGCTATGGCTACACCTTC.

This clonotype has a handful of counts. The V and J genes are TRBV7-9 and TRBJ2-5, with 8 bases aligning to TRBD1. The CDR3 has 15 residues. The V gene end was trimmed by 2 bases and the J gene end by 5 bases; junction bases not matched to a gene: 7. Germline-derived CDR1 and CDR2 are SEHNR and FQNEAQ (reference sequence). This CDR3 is CASSLRAGGRETQYF. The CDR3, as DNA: TGTGCCAGCAGCTTACGCGCAGGGGGCCGCGAGACCCAGTACTTC. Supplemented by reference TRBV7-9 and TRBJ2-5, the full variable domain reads DTGVSQNPRHKITKRGQNVTFRCDPISEHNRLYWYRQTLGQGPEFLTYFQNEAQLEKSRLLSDRFSAERPKGSFSTLEIQRTEQGDSAMYLCASSLRAGGRETQYFGPGTRLLVL.

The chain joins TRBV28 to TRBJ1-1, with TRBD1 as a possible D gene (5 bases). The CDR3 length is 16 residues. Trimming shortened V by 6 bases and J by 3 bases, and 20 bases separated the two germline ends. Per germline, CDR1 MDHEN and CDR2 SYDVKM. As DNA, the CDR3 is TGTGCCAGCAGAAAGCGCGCAGGGATCCGGCACACTGAAGCTTTCTTT. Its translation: CASRKRAGIRHTEAFF.

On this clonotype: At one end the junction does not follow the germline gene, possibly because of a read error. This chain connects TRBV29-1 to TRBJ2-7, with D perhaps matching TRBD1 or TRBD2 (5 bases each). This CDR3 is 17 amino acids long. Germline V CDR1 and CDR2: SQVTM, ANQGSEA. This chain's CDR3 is CSVTPSGRWGGSYERYF. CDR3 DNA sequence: TGCAGCGTCACCCCCAGCGGACGGTGGGGCGGAAGCTACGAGCGGTACTTC.

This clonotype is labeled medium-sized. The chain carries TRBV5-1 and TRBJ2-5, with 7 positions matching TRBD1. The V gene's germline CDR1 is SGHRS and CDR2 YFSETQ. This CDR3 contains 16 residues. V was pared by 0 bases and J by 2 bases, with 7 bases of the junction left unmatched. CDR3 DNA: TGCGCCAGCAGCTTGGTGGGACAGAACTCACAAGAGACCCAGTACTTC. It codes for CASSLVGQNSQETQYF.

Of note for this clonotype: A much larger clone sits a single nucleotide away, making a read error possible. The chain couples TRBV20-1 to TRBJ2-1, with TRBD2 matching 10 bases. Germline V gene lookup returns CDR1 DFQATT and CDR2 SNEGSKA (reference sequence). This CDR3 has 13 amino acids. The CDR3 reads CGAPTSGEEEQFF. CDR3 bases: TGCGGTGCTCCCACTAGCGGGGAAGAGGAGCAGTTCTTC.

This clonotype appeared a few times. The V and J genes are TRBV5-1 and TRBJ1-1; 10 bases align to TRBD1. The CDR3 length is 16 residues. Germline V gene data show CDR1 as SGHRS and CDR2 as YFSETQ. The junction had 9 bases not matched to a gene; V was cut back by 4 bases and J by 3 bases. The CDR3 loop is CASSRVSGTGDTEAFF. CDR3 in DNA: TGCGCCAGCAGCCGAGTATCCGGGACAGGGGACACTGAAGCTTTCTTT.

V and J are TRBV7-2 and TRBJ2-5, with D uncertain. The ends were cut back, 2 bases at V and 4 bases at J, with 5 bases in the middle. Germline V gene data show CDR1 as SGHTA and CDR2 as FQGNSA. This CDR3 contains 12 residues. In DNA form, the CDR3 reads TGTGCCAGCAGCTTACGGCGAGAGACCCAGTACTTC. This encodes CASSLRRETQYF.

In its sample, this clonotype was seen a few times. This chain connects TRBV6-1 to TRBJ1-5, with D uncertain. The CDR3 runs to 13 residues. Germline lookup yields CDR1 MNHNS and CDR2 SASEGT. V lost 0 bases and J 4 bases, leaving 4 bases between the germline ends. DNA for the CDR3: TGTGCCAGCAGTGAAGCCAGAAATCAGCCCCAGCATTTT. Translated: CASSEARNQPQHF.

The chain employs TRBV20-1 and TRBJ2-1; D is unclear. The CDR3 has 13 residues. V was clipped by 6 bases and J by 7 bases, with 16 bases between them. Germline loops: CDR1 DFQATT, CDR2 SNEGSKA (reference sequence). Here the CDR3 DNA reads TGCAGTGCCCTCGGTCAGAGCATTAATGAGCAGTTCTTC. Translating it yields CSALGQSINEQFF.

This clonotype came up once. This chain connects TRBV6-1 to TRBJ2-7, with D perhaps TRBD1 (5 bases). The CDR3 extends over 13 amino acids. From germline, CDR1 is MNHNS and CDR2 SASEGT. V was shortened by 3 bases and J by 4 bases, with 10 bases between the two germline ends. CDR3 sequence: CASSDRVRYEQYF. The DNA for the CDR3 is TGTGCCAGCAGTGACAGGGTCCGGTACGAGCAGTACTTC.